These 20 T cell receptor beta chains came from one sample sequenced in a study of PD-L1 blockade in urothelial cancer. Produced via immunoSEQ multiplex PCR; TCRdb's table is partial and in-frame only. The sample consists of 400 to 550 clones, approximately 25% of them appearing once. The input for sequencing was tumor tissue, taken before atezolizumab (anti-PD-L1) treatment. The receptors were sampled from a man aged 55 to 70 with urothelial cancer.

This clone has only one observation. The chain uses TRBV25-1 and TRBJ2-4; D not resolved. Per the germline V gene, CDR1 is MGHDK and CDR2 is SYGVNS. Between the trimmed V and J ends, which lost 1 base and 6 bases, there was a span of 13 bases. The CDR3 runs 15 residues. The CDR3, as DNA: TGTGCCAGCAGTGAATCGCCCGGTCCGGGAAACATTCAGTACTTC. As protein: CASSESPGPGNIQYF.

This clone was observed a few times. This chain connects TRBV5-1 to TRBJ1-1; 9 bases fit TRBD1. V shed 7 bases and J 7 bases; nucleotides not matched to a gene: 32. The CDR3 spans 21 residues. In germline, CDR1 is SGHRS, CDR2 YFSETQ. The CDR3 DNA reads TGCGCCAGCGGCAATTCACAGGGGGCGTTTAACCCCCTTCCAAGGTCAGGTGAAGCTTTCTTT. Residues: CASGNSQGAFNPLPRSGEAFF.

This clone counts as large (0.1 to 1%). The rearrangement links TRBV11-3 to TRBJ2-7, with 7 bases identical to TRBD1. Germline trimming cut 1 base from V and 6 bases from J; bases unmatched to any gene: 6. The CDR3 spans 14 residues. Germline CDR1 and CDR2: SGHNT and YENEEA. The CDR3 spells CASSLGTGSLEQYF. Written as DNA, the CDR3 is TGTGCCAGCAGCTTAGGGACAGGATCCCTCGAGCAGTACTTC.

There are a few counts of this clone. The V and J genes are TRBV6-8 and TRBJ2-6, with 8 bases fitting TRBD1. V trimming: 6 bases; J trimming: 0 bases; junction bases outside the gene matches: 7. This CDR3 region has 17 residues. The germline V gene has CDR1 MNHGY and CDR2 SAAAGT. CDR3 residues: CASSGQGAFSGANVLTF. DNA of the CDR3: TGTGCCAGCAGCGGCCAGGGGGCCTTCTCTGGGGCCAACGTCCTGACTTTC.

The J gene is TRBJ1-1, the V gene TRBV11-3, with D uncertain. The germline V and J ends were trimmed by 7 bases and 1 base, with 13 bases remaining between them. CDR1 is SGHNT and CDR2 is YENEEA in the germline V gene. The CDR3 runs 14 residues. CDR3: CASIRGSSNTEAFF. CDR3 bases: TGTGCCAGCATCCGAGGGAGCTCGAACACTGAAGCTTTCTTT.

The chain joins TRBV14 to TRBJ1-1; tentatively, D is TRBD1 (5 bases). Looked up from germline, CDR1 is SGHDN and CDR2 is FVKESK. V was shortened by 4 bases and J by 1 base, with 7 bases between the two germline ends. CDR3 length: 13 residues. CDR3 in DNA: TGTGCCAGCAGCCTGGGACCGAACACTGAAGCTTTCTTT. This sequence encodes CASSLGPNTEAFF.

This chain uses TRBV11-3 with TRBJ2-3; D not resolved. V was clipped by 3 bases and J by 1 base, with 8 bases between them. The germline V gene has CDR1 SGHNT and CDR2 YENEEA. The CDR3 has 14 residues. CDR3 amino acids: CASSLERGTDTQYF. DNA for the CDR3: TGTGCCAGCAGCTTGGAACGGGGCACAGATACGCAGTATTTT. Filled out from reference TRBV11-3 and TRBJ2-3, the complete variable domain reads EAGVVQSPRYKIIEKKQPVAFWCNPISGHNTLYWYLQNLGQGPELLIRYENEEAVDDSQLPKDRFSAERLKGVDSTLKIQPAELGDSAVYLCASSLERGTDTQYFGPGTRLTVL.

This clone is deemed medium-sized. The CDR3: CASSQGGQESEKLFF. In DNA, the CDR3 is TGTGCCAGCAGCCAAGGGGGACAGGAAAGTGAAAAACTGTTTTTT. The gene calls are TRBV11-3 and TRBJ1-4, with 8 bases aligning to TRBD1. This CDR3 has 15 residues. Per germline, CDR1 SGHNT and CDR2 YENEEA. Trimming took 5 bases from V and 7 from J; bases not matched to a gene: 9.

This clone has more than one count but fewer than ten. One end of the junction is discordant with germline, which a read error may explain. The J gene is TRBJ1-5, the V gene TRBV11-3; no reliable D call. Germline CDR1 and CDR2: SGHNT and YENEEA. The CDR3 loop spans 16 amino acids. CDR3 amino acids: CASSLEGSRPKVAQHF. CDR3 nucleotides: TGTGCTAGCAGCTTAGAGGGCTCGAGGCCCAAGGTCGCCCAGCATTTT.

The table lists this clone with a few counts. The chain recombines TRBV6-8 with TRBJ2-2; D is ambiguous. This CDR3 is built from 12 residues. Trimming removed 7 bases at V and 5 bases at J, with 8 bases between. The V gene's germline CDR1 is MNHGY and CDR2 SAAAGT. The CDR3 spells CASNDGTGELFF. The CDR3 DNA follows: TGTGCCAGCAATGACGGGACCGGGGAGCTGTTTTTT.

The chain links TRBV19 to TRBJ2-1; 9 nucleotides agree with TRBD2. The V gene end was trimmed by 8 bases and the J gene end by 0 bases; junction bases not matched to a gene: 8. CDR3 length: 16 residues. Germline V gene sequence: CDR1 LNHDA, CDR2 SQIVND (reference sequence). The CDR3 coding sequence is TGTGCCAGTCCGCGGGGGGGATCAAGCTCCTACAATGAGCAGTTCTTC. Translating gives CASPRGGSSSYNEQFF.

This clone was counted between two and nine times. V and J are TRBV18 and TRBJ1-2, with D hard to call. This CDR3 contains 14 residues. CDR1 and CDR2 (germline): KGHSH, LQKENI. The ends were cut back, 2 bases at V and 7 bases at J, with 14 bases in the middle. CDR3 in amino acids: CASSPIVLEGGYTF. The CDR3 DNA reads as TGTGCCAGCTCACCAATCGTGTTGGAGGGTGGCTACACCTTC.

This clone is medium-sized (0.01 to 0.1%) in the sample. The chain recombines TRBV4-1 with TRBJ2-3; weak D call: TRBD2 (6 bases). Germline CDR1 MGHRA, CDR2 YSYEKL. CDR3 length: 15 amino acids. V was trimmed by 1 base and J by 2 bases, leaving 10 bases between them. CDR3 loop: CASSQAGATTDTQYF. In DNA, the CDR3 is TGCGCCAGCAGCCAAGCGGGAGCCACCACAGATACGCAGTATTTT.

This chain uses TRBV18 with TRBJ2-6; tentative D call: TRBD2 (6 bases). Between the trimmed V and J ends, which lost 3 bases and 3 bases, there was a span of 6 bases. Germline V lookup: CDR1 KGHSH, CDR2 LQKENI. This CDR3 comprises 14 residues. This CDR3 is CASSPGGGANVLTF. The CDR3 DNA follows: TGTGCCAGCTCACCCGGGGGTGGGGCCAACGTCCTGACTTTC.

This clone has a handful of counts. This chain connects TRBV6-8 to TRBJ2-3, with 9 bases identical to TRBD1. Germline lookup yields CDR1 MNHGY and CDR2 SAAAGT. The V and J ends lost 2 bases and 3 bases, in that order; junction bases with no gene match: 0. The CDR3 is 14 amino acids. CDR3 coding DNA: TGTGCCAGCAGTTACGGGACAGGGACAGATACGCAGTATTTT. Residues: CASSYGTGTDTQYF.

The CDR3 loop reads CASSQGRVSYTF. The CDR3, as DNA: TGTGCCAGCAGCCAAGGAAGGGTCAGCTACACCTTC. The rearrangement links TRBV14 to TRBJ1-2; D is uncertain. V lost 1 base and J 9 bases, leaving 9 bases between the germline ends. The CDR3 length is 12 residues. Per germline, CDR1 SGHDN and CDR2 FVKESK.

This clone has more than one count but fewer than ten. V usage is TRBV6-8 and J usage is TRBJ2-2; D gene ambiguous. The germline CDR1 and CDR2 sequences are MNHGY and SAAAGT. The V and J ends lost 4 bases and 6 bases respectively, with 6 bases between them. The CDR3 spans 12 residues. The CDR3 reads CASSFGSGELFF. CDR3 bases: TGTGCCAGCAGTTTTGGGTCCGGGGAGCTGTTTTTT.

This clone was seen more than once but under ten times. The chain links TRBV9 to TRBJ2-7; 9 bases are a match to TRBD2. The length of the CDR3 is 17 residues. The ends lost 0 bases at V and 6 bases at J; junction bases unmatched: 13. Germline CDR1 is SGDLS and CDR2 is YYNGEE. CDR3 residues: CASSVGDLAGSSIEQYF. The CDR3 DNA reads TGTGCCAGCAGCGTAGGGGATCTAGCGGGATCGTCGATCGAGCAGTACTTC.

V and J are TRBV15 and TRBJ2-7; 7 nucleotides match TRBD2. There are 17 residues in the CDR3. V lost 1 base, J lost 1 base, and 10 bases stayed unmatched. The V gene's germline CDR1 is LNHNV and CDR2 YYDKDF (reference sequence). The CDR3 is CATSRGWSPAGSYEQYF. Here the CDR3 DNA reads TGTGCCACCAGCAGAGGTTGGTCTCCAGCGGGATCCTACGAGCAGTACTTC.

This clone turned up a few times. J is TRBJ1-5 and V is TRBV1; TRBD1, the table's D call, was not compared with the DNA. TRBV1 represents a pseudogene. The CDR3 covers 14 residues. The DNA for the CDR3 is TGCGCCAGCAGCCAGACGACAGATAATCAGCCCCAGCATTTT. This sequence encodes CASSQTTDNQPQHF.